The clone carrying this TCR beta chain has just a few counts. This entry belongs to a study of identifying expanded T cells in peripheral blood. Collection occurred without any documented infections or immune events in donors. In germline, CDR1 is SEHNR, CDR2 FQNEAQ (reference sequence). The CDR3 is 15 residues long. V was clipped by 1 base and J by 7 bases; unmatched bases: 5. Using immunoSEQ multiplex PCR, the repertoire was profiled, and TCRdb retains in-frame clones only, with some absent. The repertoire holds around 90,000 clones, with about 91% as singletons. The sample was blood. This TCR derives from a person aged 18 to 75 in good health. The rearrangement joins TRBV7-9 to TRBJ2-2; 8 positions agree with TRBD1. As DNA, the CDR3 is TGTGCCAGCAGCTTAGTACAGGGGGATCTCGGGGAGCTGTTTTTT. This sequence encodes CASSLVQGDLGELFF.